This T cell receptor (beta chain) was captured by sequencing in a study of T-cell memory formation after mild COVID-19. Study background: Largely, the TCR clusters proved donor specific. Study-wide findings and caveats: Some clones that responded turned up in pre-infection memory, which suggests that cross-reactive memory joined in. Contracting clones from day 15 to 85 showed balanced CD4/CD8; later expanders favored CD4+. CD4+ clones that contracted lay mainly in CM and EM; CD8+ ones lay in EMRA.

Trimming cost V 2 bases and J 0 bases; bases outside gene matches: 3. CDR1 is KGHDR, CDR2 SFDVKD, per germline. The CDR3 covers 16 residues. This clonotype was seen at least ten times. Its antigen is not identified. Using its own MiXCR run on the 5' RACE reads, TCRdb lists one record per CDR3 protein. The sample lists roughly 400,000 distinct CDR3 sequences, about 16% occurring once. The chain uses TRBV24-1 and TRBJ2-1; 7 bases map to TRBD2. The sequence was collected from a man younger than 30 who had mild COVID-19 (a few samples of this study predate the infection). Cell type and time point are not known. The sample taken for sequencing was PBMCs or a T cell subset sorted from them (not recorded which). In nucleotides, the CDR3 is TGTGCCACCAGTGATTCTCTAGCGGACTCCTACAATGAGCAGTTCTTC. Its protein product is CATSDSLADSYNEQFF.